This T cell receptor (beta chain) comes out of a study of Ad26.COV2.S vaccination and SARS-CoV-2 variants (dated by TCRdb to about 2021). As for the study more broadly: Donors in the vaccine arm were drawn from COV1001, a phase I-IIa trial of Ad26.COV2.S in healthy adults that was multicentre, randomized, double-blind and placebo-controlled. Ad26.COV2.S was administered intramuscularly at 5 x 10^10 or 1 x 10^11 viral particles, either as a single shot or as two shots given 56 days apart. TCRbeta repertoire sequencing served as the tool for gauging how specific and how broad the SARS-CoV-2-reactive T cell receptors were following Ad26.COV2.S vaccination. The TCR-sequenced set comprised around 32 samples: around 20 Ad26.COV2.S vaccine recipients, 5 placebo recipients and 8 SARS-CoV-2 convalescent individuals. Trial participants were randomized into five groups of five, in which low-dose or high-dose Ad26.COV2.S was given once or twice, or placebo was given on both occasions. Blinding of investigators to trial group allocation was maintained during experiments and outcome assessment. Results the study describes overall, beyond this receptor: Spike-specific TCR breadth was higher in Ad26.COV2.S recipients than in placebo recipients (P = 0.0014). Vaccine and placebo recipients had comparable non-spike TCR breadth, which fits with the vaccine containing only spike. The authors noted that the TCR breadth and depth analyses may have underestimated total T cell responses. Substantial breadth of spike-specific CD8+ and CD4+ T cell responses was reported after vaccination. The study lacked the statistical power to compare responses across vaccine doses or regimens.

The immunoSEQ Assay was used to sequence TCRbeta CDR3 regions. After extraction, genomic DNA underwent amplification by bias-controlled multiplex PCR, followed by high-throughput sequencing. Under the source paper's analysis protocol: Collapsing and filtering of sequences were performed to quantify the absolute abundance of each unique TCRbeta CDR3 region. T cell fraction was estimated by normalizing TCRbeta template counts to usable DNA, with usable DNA measured through amplification of reference genes found in all nucleated cells. Repertoire TCRs were annotated as SARS-CoV-2-specific when V gene, CDR3 amino acid sequence and J gene were exactly matched to a known reactive TCR set. The reference SARS-CoV-2 TCR set was derived from MIRA and filtered for enrichment in COVID-19-positive ImmuneCODE repertoires, a step that removed public or cross-reactive TCRs. Using the MIRA antigens, annotated TCRs were further analysed by specific ORF or by position within an ORF. Depth was the summed frequency of annotated unique rearrangements, while breadth was defined as annotated unique rearrangements over total unique productive rearrangements. Group comparisons of TCR breadth used two-sided Wilcoxon rank-sum tests. In its TCRdb copy, this immuneACCESS table keeps in-frame sequences only and misses some clones. Where compared with another copy, unresolved V genes explain less than half of these, and the others have no known cause. V, J and clone size are taken as reported in that table, and D and trimming were inferred from the DNA itself. In this sample the table shows more than 300,000 clones, approximately 80% of which occur a single time. The ten top clones hold 2% to 2.5% of the sample.

Looking up the germline V gene (reference sequence) yields CDR1 SGHKS and CDR2 YYEKEE. V was cut back by 3 bases and J by 0 bases, leaving a gap of 15 bases between them. From the cysteine up to the phenylalanine, the CDR3 has a length of 16 residues. CDR3 DNA is the only sequence kept; it has 48 bases, read in frame from the first base. Explained via the paper, the treatment or condition label denotes: 15 to 20 received Ad26.COV2.S at low or high dose, single or two shots; about 5 received placebo; per-sample allocation not given. Repertoires of vaccine and placebo recipients were sequenced from samples taken on day 63 after the first injection. In Cohort 1b, around 25 adults aged 18-55 years were enrolled at a single site in Boston, USA, between 29 July and 7 August 2020. Ad26.COV2.S consisted of a replication-incompetent adenovirus type 26 vector by which a prefusion-stabilized SARS-CoV-2 spike protein from the original Wuhan strain was expressed.

This clone appeared once. This receptor's antigen is unknown. Per-base qualities were not stored, and no clone one base away is much larger. The source was peripheral blood, collected in a trial of Ad26.COV2.S vaccine versus placebo. This TCR was sampled from a person aged 18-65 years who received the Ad26.COV2.S COVID-19 vaccine or a placebo. The V gene is TRBV5-5 and the J gene is TRBJ2-5; the D gene lacks a confident call. The CDR3: CASSSLGWGNQETQYF. The sequence in DNA is TGTGCCAGCAGCTCCCTTGGGTGGGGAAACCAAGAGACCCAGTACTTC. Where the CDR3 stops, the reference TRBV5-5 and TRBJ2-5 genes take over; the full variable domain is DAGVTQSPTHLIKTRGQQVTLRCSPISGHKSVSWYQQVLGQGPQFIFQYYEKEERGRGNFPDRFSARQFPNYSSELNVNALLLGDSALYLCASSSLGWGNQETQYFGPGTRLLVL.